This T cell receptor (beta chain) emerged from a study of cytotoxic CD8 clonotypes in ibrutinib-treated CLL. Study overall: Within the patient group, under 12 were relapsed/refractory and approximately 16 treatment-naive, and some 18 were IGHV unmutated. Per sample, productive templates averaged 255,043 and productive rearrangements averaged approximately 87,000.

The repertoire was sequenced with immunoSEQ multiplex PCR; TCRdb's copy has only in-frame clones and lacks some. The repertoire includes about 39,000 clones, about 65% of them detected once, and under 8% sits in the top ten. Germline V gene sequence: CDR1 SGHNT, CDR2 YYREEE (reference sequence). The CDR3 extends over 13 amino acids. V was trimmed by 4 bases and J by 1 base, leaving 9 bases between them. This clonotype was obtained from a human donor with chronic lymphocytic leukemia. Source: PBMCs, taken at disease progression, from a patient treated with ibrutinib. The chain uses TRBV5-4 and TRBJ2-7; a possible D gene is TRBD2 (5 bases). The CDR3 sequence is CASSAGFSYEQYF. CDR3 DNA: TGTGCCAGCAGCGCGGGTTTTTCCTACGAGCAGTACTTC. Supplemented by reference TRBV5-4 and TRBJ2-7, the full variable domain reads ETGVTQSPTHLIKTRGQQVTLRCSSQSGHNTVSWYQQALGQGPQFIFQYYREEENGRGNFPPRFSGLQFPNYSSELNVNALELDDSALYLCASSAGFSYEQYFGPGTRLTVT.